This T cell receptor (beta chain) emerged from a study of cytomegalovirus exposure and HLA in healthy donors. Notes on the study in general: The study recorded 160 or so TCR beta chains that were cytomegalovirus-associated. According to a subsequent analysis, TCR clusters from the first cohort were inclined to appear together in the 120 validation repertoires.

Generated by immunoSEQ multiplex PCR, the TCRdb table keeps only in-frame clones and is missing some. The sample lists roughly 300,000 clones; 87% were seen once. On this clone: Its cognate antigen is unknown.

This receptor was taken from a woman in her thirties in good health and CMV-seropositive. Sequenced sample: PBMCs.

CDR3 sequence: CASSYRGGEADTQYF. The CDR3 DNA is TGTGCCAGCAGTTATAGGGGAGGGGAGGCAGATACGCAGTATTTT. This rearrangement joins TRBV6-5 to TRBJ2-3; 7 bases are shared with TRBD2. The CDR3 sequence is 15 residues long. Germline V gene sequence: CDR1 MNHEY, CDR2 SVGAGI. V shed 3 bases and J 4 bases; nucleotides not matched to a gene: 7.